Here is one T cell receptor beta chain with its context. This CDR3 is built from 14 residues. Trimming left V 6 bases short and J 3 bases short, with 12 bases between. Germline assignment: CDR1 MDHEN and CDR2 SYDVKM. The sample comes from a study of T cell changes during pregnancy in multiple sclerosis. Assay used: immunoSEQ multiplex PCR; TCRdb lists only in-frame clones, some missing. Among tens of thousands of clones listed, around nine tenths were seen once. The sequence was collected from a female donor in good health, enrolled as a control in a pregnancy study. The sample was peripheral blood, taken in the second trimester of pregnancy. The rearrangement links TRBV28 to TRBJ1-5; D might be TRBD1 (5 bases). The CDR3 reads CASRRDSANQPQHF. Here the CDR3 DNA reads TGTGCCAGCAGAAGGGACTCGGCCAATCAGCCCCAGCATTTT.